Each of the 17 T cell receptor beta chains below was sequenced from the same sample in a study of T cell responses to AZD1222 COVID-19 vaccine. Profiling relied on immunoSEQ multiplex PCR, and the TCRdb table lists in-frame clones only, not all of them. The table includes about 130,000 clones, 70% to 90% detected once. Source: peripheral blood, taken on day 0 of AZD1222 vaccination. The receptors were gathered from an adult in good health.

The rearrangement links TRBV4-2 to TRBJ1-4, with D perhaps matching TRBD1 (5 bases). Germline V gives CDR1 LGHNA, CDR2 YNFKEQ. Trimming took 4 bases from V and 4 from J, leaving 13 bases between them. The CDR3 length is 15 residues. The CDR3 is CASSLGDTLNEKLFF. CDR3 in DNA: TGTGCCAGCAGCCTGGGGGATACTCTTAATGAAAAACTGTTTTTT.

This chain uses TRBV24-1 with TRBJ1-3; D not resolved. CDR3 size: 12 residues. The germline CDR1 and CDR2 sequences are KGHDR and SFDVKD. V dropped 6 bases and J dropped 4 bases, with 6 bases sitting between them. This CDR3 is CATSQRGNTIYF. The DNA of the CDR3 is TGTGCCACCAGTCAACGAGGAAACACCATATATTTT.

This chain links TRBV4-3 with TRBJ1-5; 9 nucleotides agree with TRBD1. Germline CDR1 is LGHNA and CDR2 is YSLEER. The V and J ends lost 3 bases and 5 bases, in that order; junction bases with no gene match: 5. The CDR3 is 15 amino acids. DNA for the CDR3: TGCGCCAGCAGCCAGGGGACAGGGCACTATCAGCCCCAGCATTTT. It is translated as CASSQGTGHYQPQHF.

The CDR3 protein is CAISESLQYNEQFF. The CDR3 DNA reads TGTGCCATCAGTGAGTCATTACAATACAATGAGCAGTTCTTC. This chain links TRBV10-3 with TRBJ2-1; D unresolved. The CDR3 is made up of 14 amino acids. Germline CDR1 and CDR2: ENHRY and SYGVKD. Trimming took 0 bases from V and 4 from J, leaving 7 bases between them.

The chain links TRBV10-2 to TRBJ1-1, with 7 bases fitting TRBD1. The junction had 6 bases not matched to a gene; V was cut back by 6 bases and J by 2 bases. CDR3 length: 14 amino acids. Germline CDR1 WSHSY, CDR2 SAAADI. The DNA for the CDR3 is TGCGCCAGCAGGGAGGCAGGGGGAAACACTGAAGCTTTCTTT. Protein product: CASREAGGNTEAFF.

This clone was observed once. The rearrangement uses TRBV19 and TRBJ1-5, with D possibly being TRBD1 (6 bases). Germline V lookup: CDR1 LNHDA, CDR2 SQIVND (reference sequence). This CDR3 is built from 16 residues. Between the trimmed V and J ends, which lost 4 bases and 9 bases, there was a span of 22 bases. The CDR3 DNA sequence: TGTGCCAGTAGTACCTCGGAGCTTGGGGGCCTCAGGCCCCAGCATTTT. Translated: CASSTSELGGLRPQHF.

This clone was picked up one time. The CDR3 is CASSLGSGNTIYF. The DNA of the CDR3 is TGTGCCAGCAGTTTAGGCTCTGGAAACACCATATATTTT. J is TRBJ1-3 and V is TRBV28; no clear D. Between the trimmed V and J ends, which lost 2 bases and 0 bases, there was a span of 2 bases. This CDR3 has 13 residues. Germline assignment: CDR1 MDHEN and CDR2 SYDVKM.

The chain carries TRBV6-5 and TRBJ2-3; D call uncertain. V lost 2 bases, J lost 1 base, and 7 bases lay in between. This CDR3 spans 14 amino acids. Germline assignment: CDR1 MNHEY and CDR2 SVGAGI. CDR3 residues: CASSYGQGTDTQYF. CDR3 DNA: TGTGCCAGCAGTTACGGGCAGGGCACAGATACGCAGTATTTT.

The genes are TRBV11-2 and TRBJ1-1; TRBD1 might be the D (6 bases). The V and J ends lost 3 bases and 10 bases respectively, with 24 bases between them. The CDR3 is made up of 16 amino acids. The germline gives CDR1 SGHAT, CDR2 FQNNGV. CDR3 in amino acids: CASSFGGSGGPRGAFF. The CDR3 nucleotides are TGTGCCAGCAGCTTTGGGGGGAGTGGGGGGCCTCGAGGAGCTTTCTTT.

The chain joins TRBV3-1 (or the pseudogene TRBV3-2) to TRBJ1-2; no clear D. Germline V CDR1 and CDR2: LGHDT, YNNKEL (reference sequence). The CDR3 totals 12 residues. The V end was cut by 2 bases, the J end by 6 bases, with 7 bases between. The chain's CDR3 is CASSQYPDGYTF. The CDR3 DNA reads TGTGCCAGCAGCCAATATCCGGATGGCTACACCTTC.

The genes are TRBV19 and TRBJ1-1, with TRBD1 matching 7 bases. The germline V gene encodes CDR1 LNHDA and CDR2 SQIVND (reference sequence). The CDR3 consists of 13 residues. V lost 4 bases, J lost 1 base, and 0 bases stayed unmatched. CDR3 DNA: TGTGCCAGTAGTAACAGGGGGAACACTGAAGCTTTCTTT. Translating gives CASSNRGNTEAFF. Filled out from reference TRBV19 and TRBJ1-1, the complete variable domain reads DGGITQSPKYLFRKEGQNVTLSCEQNLNHDAMYWYRQDPGQGLRLIYYSQIVNDFQKGDIAEGYSVSREKKESFPLTVTSAQKNPTAFYLCASSNRGNTEAFFGQGTRLTVV.

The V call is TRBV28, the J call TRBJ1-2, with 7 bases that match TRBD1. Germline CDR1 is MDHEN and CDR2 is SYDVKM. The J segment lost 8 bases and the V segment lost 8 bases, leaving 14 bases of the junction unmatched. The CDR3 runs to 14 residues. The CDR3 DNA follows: TGTGCCAGCGCAACCCCTGAGACAGGGAAAGGCTACACCTTC. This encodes CASATPETGKGYTF.

CDR3 bases: TGTGCCAGCAGCGCCTCCTTAACAGGACTCTATGGCTACACCTTC. Translated, it gives CASSASLTGLYGYTF. This chain uses TRBV7-2 with TRBJ1-2, with TRBD1 as a possible D gene (5 bases). The germline V and J ends were trimmed by 5 bases and 4 bases, with 17 bases remaining between them. Germline CDR1 is SGHTA and CDR2 is FQGNSA. There are 15 residues in the CDR3.

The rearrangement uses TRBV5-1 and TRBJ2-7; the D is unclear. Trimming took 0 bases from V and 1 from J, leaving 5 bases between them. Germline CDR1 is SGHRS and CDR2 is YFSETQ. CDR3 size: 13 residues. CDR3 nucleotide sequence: TGCGCCAGCAGCTTGGGTCAGTCCTACGAGCAGTACTTC. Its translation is CASSLGQSYEQYF.

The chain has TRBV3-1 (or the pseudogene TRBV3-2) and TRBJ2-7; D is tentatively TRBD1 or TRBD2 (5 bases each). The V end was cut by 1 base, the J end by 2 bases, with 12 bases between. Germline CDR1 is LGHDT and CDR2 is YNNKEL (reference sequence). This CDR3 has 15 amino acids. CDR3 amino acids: CASSQVVQGPYEQYF. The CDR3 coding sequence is TGTGCCAGCAGCCAAGTGGTGCAGGGACCCTACGAGCAGTACTTC.

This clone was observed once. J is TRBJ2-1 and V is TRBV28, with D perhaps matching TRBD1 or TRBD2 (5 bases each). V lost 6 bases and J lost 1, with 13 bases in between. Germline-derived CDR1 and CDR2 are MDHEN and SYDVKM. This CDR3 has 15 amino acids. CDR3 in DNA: TGTGCCAGCAGCACCCCGGGACGTTCCTACAATGAGCAGTTCTTC. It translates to CASSTPGRSYNEQFF.

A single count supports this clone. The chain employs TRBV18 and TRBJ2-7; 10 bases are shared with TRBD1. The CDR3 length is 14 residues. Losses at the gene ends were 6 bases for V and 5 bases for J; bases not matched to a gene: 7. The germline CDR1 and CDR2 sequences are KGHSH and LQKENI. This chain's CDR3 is CASSFTGTGDEQYF. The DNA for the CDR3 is TGTGCCAGCTCCTTCACCGGGACAGGGGACGAGCAGTACTTC.